The 16 T cell receptor beta chains listed next were all sequenced from one sample in a study of T-cell memory formation after mild COVID-19. Each CDR3 protein is one row after TCRdb ran MiXCR on the 5' RACE reads. Of 500,000 to 550,000 distinct CDR3 sequences listed, roughly 20% are singletons. Sample: PBMCs or a T cell subset sorted from them (not recorded which). The receptors shown here come from an adult woman who had mild COVID-19 (a few samples of this study predate the infection). Cell type and time point are not known.

Only a few counts were recorded for this clonotype. The V and J genes are TRBV30 and TRBJ2-3; TRBD1 matches 7 bases. V gave up 5 bases and J gave up 4 bases; unmatched junction bases: 6. CDR3 size: 13 residues. The germline V gene encodes CDR1 GTSNPN and CDR2 SVGIG (reference sequence). The CDR3 nucleotides read TGTGCCTGGGACAGGGAAGGCGCAGATACGCAGTATTTT. Translating gives CAWDREGADTQYF. Full variable domain (rest looked up from reference TRBV30 and TRBJ2-3): SQTIHQWPATLVQPVGSPLSLECTVEGTSNPNLYWYRQAAGRGLQLLFYSVGIGQISSEVPQNLSASRPQDRQFILSSKKLLLSDSGFYLCAWDREGADTQYFGPGTRLTVL.

This clonotype was detected a few times. The chain carries TRBV3-1 and TRBJ2-2; tentative D call: TRBD2 (5 bases). Looked up from germline, CDR1 is LGHDT and CDR2 is YNNKEL (reference sequence). V was shortened by 4 bases and J by 6 bases, with 9 bases between the two germline ends. This CDR3 has 13 residues. The CDR3 bases are TGTGCCAGCAGCCGGTCGGGGTCCGGGGAGCTGTTTTTT. Residues: CASSRSGSGELFF.

This clonotype was seen at least ten times. The V gene is TRBV7-9, the J gene TRBJ1-5; D unresolved. This CDR3 has 15 amino acids. Germline CDR1 and CDR2: SEHNR and FQNEAQ (reference sequence). Trimming removed 1 base from V and 8 bases from J, with 15 bases in between. The CDR3 here is CASSLGGIRAEPQHF. Written as DNA, the CDR3 is TGTGCCAGCAGCTTAGGAGGGATTCGAGCGGAGCCCCAGCATTTT. Using reference TRBV7-9 and TRBJ1-5 for the parts outside the CDR3, the full variable domain is DTGVSQNPRHKITKRGQNVTFRCDPISEHNRLYWYRQTLGQGPEFLTYFQNEAQLEKSRLLSDRFSAERPKGSFSTLEIQRTEQGDSAMYLCASSLGGIRAEPQHFGDGTRLSIL.

The genes are TRBV5-6 and TRBJ2-7; 9 nucleotides align to TRBD2. CDR3 length: 16 residues. Germline values: CDR1 SGHDT, CDR2 YYEEEE. V shed 4 bases and J 0 bases; nucleotides not matched to a gene: 8. The CDR3 loop reads CASSHRLAASSYEQYF. For the CDR3, the DNA is TGTGCCAGCAGCCACAGACTAGCGGCCAGCTCCTACGAGCAGTACTTC.

This clonotype appeared a few times. V usage is TRBV19 and J usage is TRBJ1-1; D not certain. CDR1 and CDR2 (germline): LNHDA, SQIVND (reference sequence). CDR3 length: 14 amino acids. Trimming cost V 6 bases and J 0 bases, with 11 bases left between them. As DNA, the CDR3 is TGTGCCAGTAGGGGCAACCACATGAACACTGAAGCTTTCTTT. This gives the protein CASRGNHMNTEAFF.

This clonotype was counted between two and nine times. The chain couples TRBV20-1 to TRBJ2-1; no firm D call. V was clipped by 3 bases and J by 0 bases, with 6 bases between them. The CDR3 has 13 residues. Germline V gene sequence: CDR1 DFQATT, CDR2 SNEGSKA (reference sequence). The DNA for the CDR3 is TGCAGTGCTAGGTTAAGCTCCTACAATGAGCAGTTCTTC. Its protein product is CSARLSSYNEQFF.

This clonotype was found a few times. CDR3 sequence reads: CASRVQTTDTQYF. CDR3 DNA: TGTGCCAGCAGGGTCCAGACCACAGATACGCAGTATTTT. The chain has TRBV12-3 or TRBV12-4 and TRBJ2-3; D gene ambiguous. Trimming pared 6 bases from V and 2 bases from J, leaving 9 bases between. The CDR3 spans 13 residues.

This clonotype was counted only a few times. This chain joins TRBV5-1 and TRBJ2-5; D is uncertain. From germline, CDR1 is SGHRS and CDR2 YFSETQ. The ends were cut back, 0 bases at V and 0 bases at J, with 6 bases in the middle. CDR3 size: 14 residues. The CDR3 DNA reads as TGCGCCAGCAGCTTGGGACGACACCAAGAGACCCAGTACTTC. Protein sequence: CASSLGRHQETQYF.

The rearrangement joins TRBV20-1 to TRBJ2-3; TRBD1 might be the D (6 bases). This CDR3 is 14 amino acids long. The V end was cut by 4 bases, the J end by 0 bases, with 11 bases between. Germline loops: CDR1 DFQATT, CDR2 SNEGSKA (reference sequence). The CDR3 nucleotides read TGCAGTGCTACCAGACAGGCGAGCACAGATACGCAGTATTTT. Amino acid sequence: CSATRQASTDTQYF.

This clonotype appeared a few times. The chain has TRBV12-3 or TRBV12-4 and TRBJ2-7, with 9 bases identical to TRBD1. The CDR3 totals 13 residues. V was pared by 6 bases and J by 7 bases, with 7 bases of the junction left unmatched. DNA of the CDR3: TGTGCCAGCAGGGGACAGGGTATAAGGGAGCAGTACTTC. It encodes CASRGQGIREQYF.

The J gene is TRBJ2-2, the V gene TRBV6-5; D is possibly TRBD1 or TRBD2 (5 bases each). V lost 2 bases and J lost 6, with 16 bases in between. The CDR3 is 16 amino acids. Germline CDR1 is MNHEY and CDR2 is SVGAGI. Here the CDR3 reads CASSYLRDDFPGELFF. DNA for the CDR3: TGTGCCAGCAGTTACCTCCGGGACGACTTCCCCGGGGAGCTGTTTTTT.

In its sample, this clonotype was seen a few times. The V gene is TRBV29-1, the J gene TRBJ1-1, with 9 positions matching TRBD1. This CDR3 is built from 12 residues. Germline V gene data show CDR1 as SQVTM and CDR2 as ANQGSEA. The V segment lost 5 bases and the J segment 11 bases; nucleotides outside the gene matches: 9. This chain's CDR3 is CSVLLGTGLAFF. DNA of the CDR3: TGCAGCGTTCTCCTCGGGACAGGGTTGGCTTTCTTT.

There are a few counts of this clonotype. V is TRBV2 and J is TRBJ2-1; 10 bases map to TRBD1. This CDR3 contains 17 residues. Looked up from germline, CDR1 is SNHLY and CDR2 is FYNNEI. V trimming: 3 bases; J trimming: 2 bases; junction bases outside the gene matches: 7. The CDR3: CASSDLLTGGPYNEQFF. The CDR3, as DNA: TGTGCCAGCAGTGACCTCCTGACAGGGGGCCCCTACAATGAGCAGTTCTTC.

This clonotype was seen only once. The chain joins TRBV12-3 or TRBV12-4 to TRBJ1-5; tentative D call: TRBD1 (6 bases). This CDR3 is built from 14 residues. V lost 6 bases, J lost 2 bases, and 11 bases lay in between. The CDR3 DNA sequence: TGTGCCAGCAGCCGACAGGTTCGCAATCAGCCCCAGCATTTT. Its translation: CASSRQVRNQPQHF.

The chain carries TRBV7-9 and TRBJ2-1; TRBD2 matches 9 bases. Germline V lookup: CDR1 SEHNR, CDR2 FQNEAQ (reference sequence). Unmatched junction bases numbered 10, after V lost 6 bases and J lost 4 bases. This CDR3 is built from 16 residues. The CDR3, as DNA: TGTGCCAGCAGGCCCCCTCTGCGGGAGGGTTACAATGAGCAGTTCTTC. Translated, it gives CASRPPLREGYNEQFF.

The rearrangement links TRBV5-1 to TRBJ1-2; TRBD1 might be the D (5 bases). The ends were cut back, 0 bases at V and 2 bases at J, with 17 bases in the middle. The CDR3 spans 17 residues. The germline V gene encodes CDR1 SGHRS and CDR2 YFSETQ. The chain's CDR3 is CASSLGPLGGINYGYTF. CDR3 in DNA: TGCGCCAGCAGCTTGGGGCCACTCGGGGGGATAAACTATGGCTACACCTTC.